This T cell receptor beta chain is drawn from a study of blood T cell repertoires in COVID-19. Across the whole study: COVID-19 samples collected from the United States, Italy and Spain covered acute and convalescent phases. PBMCs, B-cell-depleted T cells, or T cells were the source of the cDNA or gDNA that made up the material.

Sequenced by immunoSEQ multiplex PCR; TCRdb stores in-frame clones only, minus some. The profile shows roughly 360,000 clones, roughly four fifths of them singletons. Cohort allocation depended upon clinical history that participants reported. Trimming removed 0 bases at V and 0 bases at J, with 15 bases between. The germline gives CDR1 LGHNA, CDR2 YNFKEQ. The CDR3 runs 18 residues. The source material was PBMCs or T cells enriched from blood (not recorded which). The clonotype comes from a woman between 45 and 60 years old who had recovered from COVID-19. This chain links TRBV4-2 with TRBJ1-3, with D unclear. Here the CDR3 reads CASSQEPHRESSGNTIYF. CDR3 DNA sequence: TGTGCCAGCAGCCAAGAGCCCCACCGGGAGAGCTCTGGAAACACCATATATTTT.